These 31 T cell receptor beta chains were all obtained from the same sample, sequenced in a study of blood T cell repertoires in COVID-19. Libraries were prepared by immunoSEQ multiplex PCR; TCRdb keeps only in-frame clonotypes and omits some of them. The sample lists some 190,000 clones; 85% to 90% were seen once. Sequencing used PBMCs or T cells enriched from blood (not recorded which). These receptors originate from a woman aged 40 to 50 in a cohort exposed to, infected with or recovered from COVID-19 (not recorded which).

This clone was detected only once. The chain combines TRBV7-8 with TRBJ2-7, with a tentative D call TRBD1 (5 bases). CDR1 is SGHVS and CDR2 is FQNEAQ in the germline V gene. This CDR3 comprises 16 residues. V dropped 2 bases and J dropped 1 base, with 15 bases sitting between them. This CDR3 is CASSLPREKGSYEQYF. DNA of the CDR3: TGTGCCAGCAGCTTACCCAGGGAAAAGGGTTCCTACGAGCAGTACTTC. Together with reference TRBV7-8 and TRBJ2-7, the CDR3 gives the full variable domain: GAGVSQSPRYKVAKRGQDVALRCDPISGHVSLFWYQQALGQGPEFLTYFQNEAQLDKSGLPSDRFFAERPEGSVSTLKIQRTQQEDSAVYLCASSLPREKGSYEQYFGPGTRLTVT.

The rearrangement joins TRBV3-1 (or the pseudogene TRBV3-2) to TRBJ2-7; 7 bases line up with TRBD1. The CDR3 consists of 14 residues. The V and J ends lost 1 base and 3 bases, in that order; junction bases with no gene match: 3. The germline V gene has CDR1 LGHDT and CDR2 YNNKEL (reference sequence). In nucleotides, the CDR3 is TGTGCCAGCAGCCAAGCAGGGACAGACTACGAGCAGTACTTC. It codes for CASSQAGTDYEQYF.

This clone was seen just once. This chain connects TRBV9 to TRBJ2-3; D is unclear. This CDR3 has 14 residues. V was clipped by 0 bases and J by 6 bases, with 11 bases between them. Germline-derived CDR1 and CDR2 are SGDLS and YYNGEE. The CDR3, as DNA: TGTGCCAGCAGCGTAGGAGGAGTTGGGGATACGCAGTATTTT. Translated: CASSVGGVGDTQYF.

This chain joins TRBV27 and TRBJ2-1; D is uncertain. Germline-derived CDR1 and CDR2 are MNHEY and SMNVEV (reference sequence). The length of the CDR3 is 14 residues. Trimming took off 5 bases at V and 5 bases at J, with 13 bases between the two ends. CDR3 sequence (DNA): TGTGCCAGCAGTCATGTAACAGACAACAATGAGCAGTTCTTC. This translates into CASSHVTDNNEQFF.

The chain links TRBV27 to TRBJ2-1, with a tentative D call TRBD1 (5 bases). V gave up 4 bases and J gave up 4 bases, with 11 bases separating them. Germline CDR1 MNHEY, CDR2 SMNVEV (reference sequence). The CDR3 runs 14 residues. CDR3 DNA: TGTGCCAGCAGTTCCGGACACCCTTACAATGAGCAGTTCTTC. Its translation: CASSSGHPYNEQFF.

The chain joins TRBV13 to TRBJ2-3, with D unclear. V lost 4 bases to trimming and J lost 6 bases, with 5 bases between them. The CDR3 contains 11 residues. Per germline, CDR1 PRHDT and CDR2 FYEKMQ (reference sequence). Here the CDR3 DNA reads TGTGCCAGCAGCTCTACCGATACGCAGTATTTT. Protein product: CASSSTDTQYF. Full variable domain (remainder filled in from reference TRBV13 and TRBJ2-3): AAGVIQSPRHLIKEKRETATLKCYPIPRHDTVYWYQQGPGQDPQFLISFYEKMQSDKGSIPDRFSAQQFSDYHSELNMSSLELGDSALYFCASSSTDTQYFGPGTRLTVL.

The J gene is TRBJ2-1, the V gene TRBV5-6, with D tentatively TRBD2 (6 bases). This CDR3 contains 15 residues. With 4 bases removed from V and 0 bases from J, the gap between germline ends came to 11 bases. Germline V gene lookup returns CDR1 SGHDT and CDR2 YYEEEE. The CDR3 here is CASSISGSSYNEQFF. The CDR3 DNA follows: TGTGCCAGCAGCATTAGCGGTAGCTCCTACAATGAGCAGTTCTTC.

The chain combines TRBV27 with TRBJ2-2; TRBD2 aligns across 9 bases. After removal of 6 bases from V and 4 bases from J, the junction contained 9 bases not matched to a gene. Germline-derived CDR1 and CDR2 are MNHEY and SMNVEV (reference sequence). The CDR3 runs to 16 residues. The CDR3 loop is CASSLVAGDFTGELFF. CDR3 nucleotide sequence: TGTGCCAGCAGCCTCGTAGCGGGGGATTTCACCGGGGAGCTGTTTTTT.

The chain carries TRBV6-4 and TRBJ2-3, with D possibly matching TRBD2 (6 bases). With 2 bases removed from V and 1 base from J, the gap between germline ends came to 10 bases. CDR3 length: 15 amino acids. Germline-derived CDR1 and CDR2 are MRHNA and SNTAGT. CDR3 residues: CASSDEGGGTDTQYF. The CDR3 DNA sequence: TGTGCCAGCAGTGACGAGGGAGGAGGCACAGATACGCAGTATTTT.

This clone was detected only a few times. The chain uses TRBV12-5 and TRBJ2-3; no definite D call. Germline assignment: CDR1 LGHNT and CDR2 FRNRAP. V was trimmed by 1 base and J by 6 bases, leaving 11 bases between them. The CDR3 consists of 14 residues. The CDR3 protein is CASGLDYLLDTQYF. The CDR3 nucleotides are TGTGCTAGTGGTTTGGACTACTTATTGGATACGCAGTATTTT.

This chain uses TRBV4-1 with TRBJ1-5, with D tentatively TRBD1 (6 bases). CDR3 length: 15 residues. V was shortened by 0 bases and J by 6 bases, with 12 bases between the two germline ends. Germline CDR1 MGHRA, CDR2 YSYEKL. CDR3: CASSQDSRGTQPQHF. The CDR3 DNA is TGCGCCAGCAGCCAAGATTCTAGGGGGACTCAGCCCCAGCATTTT.

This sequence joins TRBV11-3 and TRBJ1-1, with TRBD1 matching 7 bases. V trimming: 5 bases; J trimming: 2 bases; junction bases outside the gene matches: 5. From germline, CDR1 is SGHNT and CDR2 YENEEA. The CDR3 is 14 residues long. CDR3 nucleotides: TGTGCCAGCAGCCCGAGGGACAGTAACACTGAAGCTTTCTTT. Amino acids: CASSPRDSNTEAFF. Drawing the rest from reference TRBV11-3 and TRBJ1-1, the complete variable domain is EAGVVQSPRYKIIEKKQPVAFWCNPISGHNTLYWYLQNLGQGPELLIRYENEEAVDDSQLPKDRFSAERLKGVDSTLKIQPAELGDSAVYLCASSPRDSNTEAFFGQGTRLTVV.

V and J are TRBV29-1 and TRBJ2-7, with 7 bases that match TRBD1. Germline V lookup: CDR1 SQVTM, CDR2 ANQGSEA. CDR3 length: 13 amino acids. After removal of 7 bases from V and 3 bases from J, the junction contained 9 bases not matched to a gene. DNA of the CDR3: TGCAGCGCCGGTGGGGGACAGTTCTACGAGCAGTACTTC. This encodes CSAGGGQFYEQYF.

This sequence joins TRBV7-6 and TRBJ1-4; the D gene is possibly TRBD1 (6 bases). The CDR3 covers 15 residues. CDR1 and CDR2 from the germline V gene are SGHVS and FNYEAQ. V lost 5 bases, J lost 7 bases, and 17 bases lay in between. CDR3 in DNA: TGTGCCAGCAGCGGGGACATCCGAGGAAGTGAAAAACTGTTTTTT. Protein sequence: CASSGDIRGSEKLFF.

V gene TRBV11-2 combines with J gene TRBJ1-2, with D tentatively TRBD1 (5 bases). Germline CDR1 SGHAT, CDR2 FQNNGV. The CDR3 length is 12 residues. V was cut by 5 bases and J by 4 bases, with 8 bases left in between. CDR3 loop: CASSPDSYGYTF. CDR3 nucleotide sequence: TGTGCCAGCAGCCCCGACAGCTATGGCTACACCTTC. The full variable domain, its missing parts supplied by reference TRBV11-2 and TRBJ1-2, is EAGVAQSPRYKIIEKRQSVAFWCNPISGHATLYWYQQILGQGPKLLIQFQNNGVVDDSQLPKDRFSAERLKGVDSTLKIQPAKLEDSAVYLCASSPDSYGYTFGSGTRLTVV.

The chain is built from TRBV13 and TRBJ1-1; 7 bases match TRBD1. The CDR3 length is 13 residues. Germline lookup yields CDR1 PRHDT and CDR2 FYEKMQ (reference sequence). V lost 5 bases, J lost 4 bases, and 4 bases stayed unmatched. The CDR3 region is CASSPQGVTEAFF. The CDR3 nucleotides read TGTGCCAGCAGCCCGCAGGGGGTCACTGAAGCTTTCTTT.

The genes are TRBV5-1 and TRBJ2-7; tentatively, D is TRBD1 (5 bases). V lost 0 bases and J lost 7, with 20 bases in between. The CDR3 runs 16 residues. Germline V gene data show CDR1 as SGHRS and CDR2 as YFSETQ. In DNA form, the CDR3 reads TGCGCCAGCAGCTTGGGAGGACAACCAAAACTGGGGGAGCAGTACTTC. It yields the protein CASSLGGQPKLGEQYF.

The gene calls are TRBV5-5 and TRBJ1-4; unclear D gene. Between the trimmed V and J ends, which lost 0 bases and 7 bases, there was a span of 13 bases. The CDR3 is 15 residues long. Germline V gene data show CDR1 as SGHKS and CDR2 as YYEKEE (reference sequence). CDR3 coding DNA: TGTGCCAGCAGCTTGGTGGCCATAAGAGGTGAAAAACTGTTTTTT. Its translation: CASSLVAIRGEKLFF.

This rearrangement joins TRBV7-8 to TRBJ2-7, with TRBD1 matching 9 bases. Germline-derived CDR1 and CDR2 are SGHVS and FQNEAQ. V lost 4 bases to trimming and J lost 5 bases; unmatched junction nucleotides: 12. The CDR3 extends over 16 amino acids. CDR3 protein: CASSSLGGTGIHEQYF. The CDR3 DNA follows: TGTGCCAGCAGCTCCCTCGGCGGGACAGGGATCCACGAGCAGTACTTC.

CDR3 DNA: TGCGCCAGCAGCCAAGATAGGCAGGGCTCCTACGAGCAGTACTTC. This sequence encodes CASSQDRQGSYEQYF. The chain recombines TRBV4-1 with TRBJ2-7; tentatively, D is TRBD1 (5 bases). The CDR3 length is 15 residues. The V end lost 0 bases, the J end lost 0 bases, and 9 bases lay between the germline ends. CDR1 MGHRA and CDR2 YSYEKL come from the germline V gene.

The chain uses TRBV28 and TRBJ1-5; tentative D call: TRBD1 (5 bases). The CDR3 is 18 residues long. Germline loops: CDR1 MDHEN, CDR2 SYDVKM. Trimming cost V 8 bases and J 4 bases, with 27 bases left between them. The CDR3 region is CASDRGVKIGIGNQPQHF. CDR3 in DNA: TGTGCCAGCGATCGGGGGGTCAAAATCGGGATAGGGAATCAGCCCCAGCATTTT.

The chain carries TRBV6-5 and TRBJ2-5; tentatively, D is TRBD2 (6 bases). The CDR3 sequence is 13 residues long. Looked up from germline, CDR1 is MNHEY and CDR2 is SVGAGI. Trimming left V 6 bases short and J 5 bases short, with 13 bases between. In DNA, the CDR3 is TGTGCCAGCAGCCGCGGGGCCGGTGAGACCCAGTACTTC. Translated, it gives CASSRGAGETQYF.

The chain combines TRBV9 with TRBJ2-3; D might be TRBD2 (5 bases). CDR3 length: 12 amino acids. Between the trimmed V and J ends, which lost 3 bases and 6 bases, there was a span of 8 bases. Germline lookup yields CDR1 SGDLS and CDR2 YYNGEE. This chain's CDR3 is CASSEGADTQYF. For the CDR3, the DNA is TGTGCCAGCAGCGAGGGAGCCGATACGCAGTATTTT.

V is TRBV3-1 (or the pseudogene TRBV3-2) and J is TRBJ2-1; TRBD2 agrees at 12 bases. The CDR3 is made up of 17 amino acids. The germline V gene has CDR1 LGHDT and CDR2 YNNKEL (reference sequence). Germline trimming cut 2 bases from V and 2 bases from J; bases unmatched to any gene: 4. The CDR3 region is CASSQRGTSGPYNEQFF. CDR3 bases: TGTGCCAGCAGCCAAAGGGGGACTAGCGGGCCCTACAATGAGCAGTTCTTC.

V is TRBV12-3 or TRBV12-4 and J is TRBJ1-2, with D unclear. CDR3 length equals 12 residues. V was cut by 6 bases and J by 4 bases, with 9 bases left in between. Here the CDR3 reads CASSAGSYGYTF. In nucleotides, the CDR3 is TGTGCCAGCAGCGCCGGGAGCTATGGCTACACCTTC.

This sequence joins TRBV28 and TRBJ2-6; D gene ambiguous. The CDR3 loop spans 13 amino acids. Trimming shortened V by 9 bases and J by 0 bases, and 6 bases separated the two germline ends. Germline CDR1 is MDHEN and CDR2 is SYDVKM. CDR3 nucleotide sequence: TGTGCCAGTTTCCACTCTGGGGCCAACGTCCTGACTTTC. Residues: CASFHSGANVLTF.

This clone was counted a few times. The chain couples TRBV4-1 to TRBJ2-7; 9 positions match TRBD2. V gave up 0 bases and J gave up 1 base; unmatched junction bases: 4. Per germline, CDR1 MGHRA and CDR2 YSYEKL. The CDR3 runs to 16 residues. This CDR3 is CASSQDGTSPSYEQYF. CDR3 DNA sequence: TGCGCCAGCAGCCAAGATGGGACTAGCCCTTCCTACGAGCAGTACTTC.

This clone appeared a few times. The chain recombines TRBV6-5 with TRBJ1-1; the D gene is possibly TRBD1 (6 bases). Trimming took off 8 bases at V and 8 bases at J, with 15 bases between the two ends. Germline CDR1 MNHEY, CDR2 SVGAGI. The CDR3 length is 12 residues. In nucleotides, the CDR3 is TGTGCCAGCGGGGGCAGGGATTTGGAAGCTTTCTTT. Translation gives CASGGRDLEAFF.

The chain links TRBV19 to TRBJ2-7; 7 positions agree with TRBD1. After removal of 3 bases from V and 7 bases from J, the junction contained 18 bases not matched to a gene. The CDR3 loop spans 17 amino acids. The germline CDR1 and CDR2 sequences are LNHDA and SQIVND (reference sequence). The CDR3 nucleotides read TGTGCCAGTAGTATTGCAATAGGGGGCGCAAATTTGAGGGAGCAGTACTTC. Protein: CASSIAIGGANLREQYF.

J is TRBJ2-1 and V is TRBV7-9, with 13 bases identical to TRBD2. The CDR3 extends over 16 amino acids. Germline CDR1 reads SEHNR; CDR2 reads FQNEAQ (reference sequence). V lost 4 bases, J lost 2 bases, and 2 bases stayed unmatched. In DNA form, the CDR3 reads TGTGCCAGCAGCTGGACTAGCGGGAGTACCTACAATGAGCAGTTCTTC. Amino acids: CASSWTSGSTYNEQFF.

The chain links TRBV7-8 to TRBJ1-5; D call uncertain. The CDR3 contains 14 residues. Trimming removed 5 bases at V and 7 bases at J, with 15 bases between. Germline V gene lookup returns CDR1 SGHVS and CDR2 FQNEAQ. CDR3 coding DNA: TGTGCCAGCAGCCTTTCGACGGGGAAGCAGCCCCAGCATTTT. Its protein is CASSLSTGKQPQHF. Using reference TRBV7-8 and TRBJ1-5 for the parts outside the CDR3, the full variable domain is GAGVSQSPRYKVAKRGQDVALRCDPISGHVSLFWYQQALGQGPEFLTYFQNEAQLDKSGLPSDRFFAERPEGSVSTLKIQRTQQEDSAVYLCASSLSTGKQPQHFGDGTRLSIL.